The 6 T cell receptor beta chains given below trace back to one sample, sequenced in a study of post-analysis software for immune sequencing data. Study-wide points: Four to six TRBV segments were more frequent in patients than controls; TRBV5-6, TRBV5-1 and TRBV20-1 belonged to this group.

The antigens of these receptors remain unknown. Incorporated into the TCR beta cDNA libraries were unique molecular identifiers, which served to reduce PCR and sequencing biases. From the PCR reads, TCRdb called clonotypes with MiXCR, one entry per CDR3 protein. The top ten clones hold approximately 10% of a sample with some 700,000 distinct CDR3 sequences, approximately 60% of them seen once. The sequencing input was blood. The origin of the receptors is a girl aged 2 to 9 with multiple sclerosis.

This chain joins TRBV11-2 and TRBJ2-3; 9 bases line up with TRBD2. J was trimmed by 4 bases and V by 5 bases; bases with no gene match: 13. Germline CDR1 reads SGHAT; CDR2 reads FQNNGV. The CDR3 extends over 17 amino acids. The chain's CDR3 is CASSPGRGGLFADTQYF. The CDR3 nucleotides read TGTGCCAGCAGCCCCGGGCGGGGGGGCCTCTTTGCAGATACGCAGTATTTT.

This chain joins TRBV5-1 and TRBJ2-7; possibly TRBD2 for D (6 bases). Trimming removed 0 bases from V and 6 bases from J, with 10 bases in between. Germline values: CDR1 SGHRS, CDR2 YFSETQ. The CDR3 contains 13 residues. CDR3: CASSLDLEGEQYF. The CDR3, as DNA: TGCGCCAGCAGCTTGGATTTGGAGGGCGAGCAGTACTTC.

The sample holds one count of this clonotype. The junction departs from germline at one end; a sequencing error may be responsible. The chain couples TRBV3-1 to TRBJ1-1; 8 bases are shared with TRBD1. CDR1 is LGHDT, CDR2 YNNKEL, per germline (reference sequence). The CDR3 runs to 14 residues. CDR3 loop: CASSQGTGNAEAFF. CDR3 nucleotide sequence: TGTGCCAGCAGCCAAGGGACAGGGAACGCTGAAGCTTTCTTT. Based on the CDR3 plus reference TRBV3-1 and TRBJ1-1, the full variable domain is DTAVSQTPKYLVTQMGNDKSIKCEQNLGHDTMYWYKQDSKKFLKIMFSYNNKELIINETVPNRFSPKSPDKAHLNLHINSLELGDSAVYFCASSQGTGNAEAFFGQGTRLTVV.

V is TRBV5-1 and J is TRBJ2-5, with 9 bases aligning to TRBD2. There are 13 residues in the CDR3. Unmatched junction bases numbered 7, after V lost 9 bases and J lost 4 bases. Germline lookup yields CDR1 SGHRS and CDR2 YFSETQ. The CDR3 DNA is TGCGCCACCAGACCACTAGCGGGAGAGACCCAGTACTTC. Its translation is CATRPLAGETQYF.

The gene calls are TRBV20-1 and TRBJ2-7; 8 nucleotides line up with TRBD2. This CDR3 region has 13 residues. With V trimmed by 6 bases and J by 3 bases, 7 bases remained unmatched. Germline CDR1 reads DFQATT; CDR2 reads SNEGSKA (reference sequence). The CDR3 DNA reads TGCAGTGCCCCGGGACTAGTTTTCTACGAGCAGTACTTC. Translated: CSAPGLVFYEQYF.

The chain couples TRBV7-9 to TRBJ2-3; D tentatively fits TRBD1 or TRBD2 (5 bases each). Trimming removed 6 bases from V and 1 base from J, with 20 bases in between. CDR3 size: 17 residues. The germline V gene has CDR1 SEHNR and CDR2 FQNEAQ (reference sequence). CDR3 loop: CASRPGNGGTGTDTQYF. Written as DNA, the CDR3 is TGTGCCAGCAGACCAGGGAATGGAGGTACTGGCACAGATACGCAGTATTTT.